Shown below are 20 T cell receptor beta chains from a single sample sequenced in a study of regulatory T cells in long-lasting Graves disease. Sequencing libraries for TCR beta were prepared with iRepertoire HTBI primers and Arm-PCR of CDR3 regions. TCRdb reanalysed the multiplex PCR reads using MiXCR and keeps one entry per CDR3 protein. This table has about 440,000 distinct CDR3 sequences, under 15% appearing once. Time point described: newly diagnosed GD, antithyroid drugs for less than 3 months. PBMC-extracted RNA yielded the TCR library. The sample also formed part of further work on T cells in Graves' hyperthyroidism and ophthalmopathy.

The sample was peripheral blood mononuclear cells (PBMCs), taken at new diagnosis, from a patient treated with antithyroid drugs. The receptors stem from a woman aged 25 to 39 with Graves disease.

This clonotype was counted at least ten times. The V and J genes are TRBV7-8 and TRBJ2-1; a weak D match, TRBD2 (6 bases). The CDR3 totals 13 residues. V gave up 4 bases and J gave up 12 bases, with 16 bases separating them. The germline V gene has CDR1 SGHVS and CDR2 FQNEAQ. This chain's CDR3 is CASSSAAPGGQFF. CDR3 in DNA: TGTGCCAGCAGCTCCGCGGCCCCCGGGGGGCAGTTCTTC.

This clonotype was counted at least ten times. V and J are TRBV7-2 and TRBJ1-2; D may be TRBD1 (5 bases). V was cut by 1 base and J by 0 bases, with 9 bases left in between. The CDR3 length is 15 residues. Per germline, CDR1 SGHTA and CDR2 FQGNSA. The CDR3 DNA sequence: TGTGCCAGCAGCTTAGTGGGGGTGACTAACTATGGCTACACCTTC. Encoded protein: CASSLVGVTNYGYTF.

A word on this clonotype: Just one base apart from a much larger clone, this may be a read error. This chain links TRBV20-1 with TRBJ2-7; 12 bases are a match to TRBD1. The CDR3 loop spans 15 amino acids. Trimming at V came to 0 bases and at J to 6 bases, leaving 6 bases not matched to a gene. From germline, CDR1 is DFQATT and CDR2 SNEGSKA (reference sequence). The CDR3 loop reads CSARDKGTGGGEQYF. In DNA, the CDR3 is TGCAGTGCTAGAGATAAGGGGACAGGGGGCGGCGAGCAGTACTTC.

At least ten counts were recorded for this clonotype. The V gene is TRBV6-1, the J gene TRBJ1-5; D is perhaps TRBD1 (5 bases). Germline CDR1 reads MNHNS; CDR2 reads SASEGT. V was cut by 9 bases and J by 2 bases, with 14 bases left in between. The CDR3 runs 14 residues. CDR3 in amino acids: CASGGDQGNQPQHF. CDR3 sequence (DNA): TGTGCCAGTGGCGGGGACCAGGGCAATCAGCCCCAGCATTTT.

In its sample, this clonotype was seen many times. The V and J genes are TRBV13 and TRBJ2-1; 12 nucleotides align to TRBD1. Unmatched junction bases numbered 12, after V lost 5 bases and J lost 7 bases. Germline V gene lookup returns CDR1 PRHDT and CDR2 FYEKMQ (reference sequence). CDR3 size: 17 residues. The CDR3 loop is CASSALPGTGGENEQFF. The CDR3 DNA reads TGTGCCAGCAGCGCCCTACCCGGGACAGGGGGCGAGAATGAGCAGTTCTTC. Combining the CDR3 with reference TRBV13 and TRBJ2-1 gives the whole variable domain AAGVIQSPRHLIKEKRETATLKCYPIPRHDTVYWYQQGPGQDPQFLISFYEKMQSDKGSIPDRFSAQQFSDYHSELNMSSLELGDSALYFCASSALPGTGGENEQFFGPGTRLTVL.

This clonotype showed up many times. V usage is TRBV2 and J usage is TRBJ2-7; 8 bases fit TRBD1. Germline CDR1 is SNHLY and CDR2 is FYNNEI. The CDR3 runs 14 residues. The V segment lost 5 bases and the J segment 1 base; nucleotides outside the gene matches: 4. This CDR3 is CASSRDRRSYEQYF. The CDR3 DNA is TGTGCCAGCAGTCGGGACAGGCGTTCCTACGAGCAGTACTTC.

This clonotype has just a few counts. V and J are TRBV5-5 and TRBJ2-5; 10 bases fit TRBD2. Trimming at V came to 0 bases and at J to 1 base, leaving 9 bases not matched to a gene. The CDR3 is 18 amino acids. Germline CDR1 and CDR2: SGHKS and YYEKEE (reference sequence). The CDR3: CASSLGALAGTPQETQYF. The CDR3 DNA reads as TGTGCCAGCAGCTTGGGAGCACTAGCGGGAACTCCCCAAGAGACCCAGTACTTC.

This clonotype was observed at least ten times. The chain links TRBV29-1 to TRBJ2-6; TRBD1 matches 7 bases. The germline gives CDR1 SQVTM, CDR2 ANQGSEA. The CDR3 is 19 residues long. The trim removed 6 bases at V and 0 bases at J, leaving 17 bases unmatched. As DNA, the CDR3 is TGCAGCGTACTCGGGACAGAGGACGCACCGTCCTCTGGGGCCAACGTCCTGACTTTC. This codes for CSVLGTEDAPSSGANVLTF.

The chain's CDR3 is CAISGQAGNEQFF. CDR3 sequence (DNA): TGTGCCATCAGTGGCCAAGCCGGGAATGAGCAGTTCTTC. The chain uses TRBV10-3 and TRBJ2-1; D ambiguous. The CDR3 spans 13 residues. V was trimmed by 4 bases and J by 7 bases, leaving 11 bases between them. The germline V gene encodes CDR1 ENHRY and CDR2 SYGVKD.

This chain connects TRBV24-1 to TRBJ2-5; maybe TRBD2 (6 bases). Trimming took 2 bases from V and 4 from J, leaving 16 bases between them. There are 16 residues in the CDR3. Per germline, CDR1 KGHDR and CDR2 SFDVKD. Written as DNA, the CDR3 is TGTGCCACCAGTGATTCCCCTCGGGCGGGAATAGAGACCCAGTACTTC. The encoded protein is CATSDSPRAGIETQYF.

The genes are TRBV6-1 and TRBJ2-7, with TRBD2 as a possible D gene (5 bases). Germline V lookup: CDR1 MNHNS, CDR2 SASEGT. The CDR3 loop spans 15 amino acids. Trimming stripped 5 bases from V and 0 bases from J, with 14 bases between. DNA of the CDR3: TGTGCCAGCAGTATGGAGAGCGGAGGCTCCTACGAGCAGTACTTC. It is translated as CASSMESGGSYEQYF.

This clonotype was counted ten times or more. The chain links TRBV30 to TRBJ1-1, with D unclear. The CDR3 is 13 residues long. Per germline, CDR1 GTSNPN and CDR2 SVGIG (reference sequence). The ends were cut back, 0 bases at V and 7 bases at J, with 12 bases in the middle. CDR3: CAWSVQSGVEAFF. CDR3 bases: TGTGCCTGGAGTGTACAGTCTGGGGTTGAAGCTTTCTTT.

This clonotype was detected a few times. The CDR3 region is CASSHGGNEQFF. Written as DNA, the CDR3 is TGTGCCAGCAGCCACGGGGGGAATGAGCAGTTCTTC. This chain uses TRBV3-1 with TRBJ2-1, with TRBD2 matching 7 bases. J lost 7 bases, V lost 3 bases, and 0 bases had no gene match. The V gene's germline CDR1 is LGHDT and CDR2 YNNKEL (reference sequence). The CDR3 consists of 12 residues.

This clonotype was seen once. A far larger clone is one nucleotide away, so this likely arose from a read error. This sequence joins TRBV11-3 and TRBJ2-7; 11 nucleotides agree with TRBD1. TRBJ2-5 matches the DNA end more closely, so the J call is doubtful. The CDR3 contains 15 residues. CDR1 and CDR2 (germline): SGHNT, YENEEA. Here the CDR3 DNA reads TGTGCCAGCAGTTTTGGACAGGGGGCCCGAGAGACCCAGTACTTC. It specifies CASSFGQGARETQYF.

This clonotype appeared a few times. J is TRBJ2-4 and V is TRBV9; D unresolved. Trimming left V 2 bases short and J 1 base short, with 7 bases between. CDR1 and CDR2 (germline): SGDLS, YYNGEE. The CDR3 length is 14 residues. The CDR3 protein is CASSVGQAKNIQYF. The CDR3 coding sequence is TGTGCCAGCAGCGTCGGGCAGGCCAAAAACATTCAGTACTTC.

In this sample, this clonotype turned up a few times. This chain's CDR3 is CASSLGLAGAGGSYNEQFF. The CDR3 nucleotides read TGTGCCAGCAGCCTCGGACTAGCGGGGGCAGGGGGCTCCTACAATGAGCAGTTCTTC. This chain uses TRBV11-2 with TRBJ2-1, with 13 positions matching TRBD2. The V segment lost 5 bases and the J segment 0 bases; nucleotides outside the gene matches: 10. The CDR3 spans 19 residues. Germline assignment: CDR1 SGHAT and CDR2 FQNNGV.

This clonotype has at least ten counts. The gene calls are TRBV7-3 and TRBJ2-5; D is undetermined. CDR1 SGHTA and CDR2 FQGTGA come from the germline V gene. The CDR3 extends over 15 amino acids. Trimming took 0 bases from V and 5 from J, leaving 13 bases between them. The CDR3 nucleotides are TGTGCCAGCAGCTTAACAGGGTTAGGATCGGAGACCCAGTACTTC. Translating gives CASSLTGLGSETQYF.

This clonotype was found many times. The CDR3 DNA sequence: TGCAGTGCTAGCGGAGCGGGAGGTGGTGAGCAGTACTTC. This encodes CSASGAGGGEQYF. The V gene is TRBV20-1, the J gene TRBJ2-7; 9 bases align to TRBD2. Trimming at V came to 3 bases and at J to 7 bases, leaving 7 bases not matched to a gene. CDR3 length: 13 residues. CDR1 DFQATT and CDR2 SNEGSKA come from the germline V gene (reference sequence).

There are many counts of this clonotype. This chain joins TRBV7-9 and TRBJ2-1; TRBD1 or TRBD2 may be the D gene (5 bases each). Germline values: CDR1 SEHNR, CDR2 FQNEAQ (reference sequence). The V and J ends lost 1 base and 5 bases respectively, with 6 bases between them. The CDR3 covers 13 residues. DNA of the CDR3: TGTGCCAGCAGCTTAGTGGGGGACAATGAGCAGTTCTTC. Translated, it gives CASSLVGDNEQFF.

V gene TRBV7-9 combines with J gene TRBJ1-5; 8 bases match TRBD1. In germline, CDR1 is SEHNR, CDR2 FQNEAQ (reference sequence). The CDR3 contains 13 residues. Trimming removed 4 bases from V and 9 bases from J; junction bases left unmatched: 5. The DNA of the CDR3 is TGTGCCAGCAGCTCGGACAGGGTGGGGCCCCAGCATTTT. It encodes CASSSDRVGPQHF.